The TCR beta chain under discussion was sequenced for a study of molecular identifiers for immune sequencing clone quantification. In the study overall: With replicates, the RNA of about 20,000 or 100,000 naive CD8 cells was split five ways and four were sequenced.

Per germline, CDR1 SGHTS and CDR2 YDEGEE. The CDR3 is 13 amino acids. The V and J ends lost 4 bases and 7 bases respectively, with 14 bases between them. TCRdb reanalysed the PCR reads using MiXCR and keeps one entry per CDR3 protein. The repertoire holds over 600,000 distinct CDR3 sequences, with 20% as singletons. This clonotype has a handful of counts. The receptor was isolated from a human donor in good health. Some libraries in this study had Jurkat cell RNA spiked in. V and J are TRBV5-8 and TRBJ1-1, with D tentatively TRBD1 (5 bases). The sample consisted of naive CD8+ T cells from blood, with Jurkat cell RNA spiked in. Subset described: FACS-sorted CD8+CD4-CCR7+CD45RA+ naive T cells. The CDR3 DNA follows: TGTGCCAGCAGCCTTATTGGGGGAGATGAAGCTTTCTTT. This gives the protein CASSLIGGDEAFF.